A selection of T cell receptor beta chains follows, all from one sample in a study of blood T cell repertoires in COVID-19. The protocol was immunoSEQ multiplex PCR, while the TCRdb copy is restricted to in-frame clones and leaves out a portion. Among nearly 200,000 clones, approximately 91% were seen once, and the ten largest hold approximately 5.6%. Sequenced: peripheral blood. These receptors were collected from a woman between 35 and 50 years old who had recovered from COVID-19. The CDR3 runs from the conserved cysteine through the conserved F or W.

j_call v_call cdr3_aa
TRBJ1-2 TRBV10-2 CASRKDSYGYTF
TRBJ2-1 TRBV18 CASSPQREGLAGEQFF
TRBJ1-2 TRBV28 CASTDSNYGYTF
TRBJ2-1 TRBV28 CAIETRTSGSDEQFF
TRBJ2-1 TRBV25-1 CASSDWGQAEGNEQFF
TRBJ1-1 TRBV10-1 CASNRGATEAFF
TRBJ1-4 TRBV2 CASRGTGEPNEKLFF
TRBJ2-7 TRBV20-1 CSASGRDSYEQYF
TRBJ2-3 TRBV6-4 CASSGTGGGTDTQYF
TRBJ2-7 TRBV2 CASSRLYEQYF
TRBJ1-3 TRBV6-6 CASSYHSSGNTIYF
TRBJ2-3 TRBV3-1/TRBV3-2 CASSQVSLAGGRGTDTQYF
TRBJ2-7 TRBV28 CAATGTTTYEQYF
TRBJ2-2 TRBV5-1 CASSLPTDTQQNTGELFF
TRBJ2-2 TRBV19 CASKSGLTGELFF
TRBJ1-1 TRBV30 CAWRRGEAFF
TRBJ1-1 TRBV12-3/TRBV12-4 CASSFGTFDRAFF
TRBJ2-2 TRBV7-9 CASSSPGQGVAGELFF
TRBJ1-1 TRBV30 CAWSSTGIEAFF
TRBJ2-1 TRBV5-5 CASSLAAVSGLFNEQFF
TRBJ2-3 TRBV11-1 CASSSGTRGTDTQYF
TRBJ1-5 TRBV4-2 CASSQDIGNQPQHF
TRBJ1-6 TRBV6-5 CARGQGDNSPLHF
TRBJ2-7 TRBV25-1 CADSSAGVTYEQYF
TRBJ2-6 TRBV18 CASSPLTGSGANVLTF
TRBJ1-3 TRBV28 CASSLQGSTIYF
TRBJ2-3 TRBV9 CASSAVSGSTDTQYF
TRBJ1-1 TRBV21-1 CASSTTRGHTEAFF
TRBJ2-1 TRBV27 CASSHLTSGRVNEQFF
TRBJ2-7 TRBV6-5 CASSLQGPYEQYF
TRBJ2-7 TRBV10-3 CAISESGLAGGGAYEQYF
TRBJ1-1 TRBV27 CASSLRWAGDTEAFF
TRBJ1-1 TRBV15 CATSSGDRKHLNTEAFF
TRBJ2-6 TRBV28 CASSTTSGANVLTF
TRBJ2-3 TRBV9 CASSAGGLSTDTQYF
TRBJ1-2 TRBV10-3 CAISESAANYGYTF
TRBJ1-2 TRBV30 CACLPTGLVNYGYTF
TRBJ1-3 TRBV7-6 CASSRVTQGSSGNTIYF
TRBJ1-2 TRBV7-2 CASSPRSSTEHYGYTF
TRBJ2-7 TRBV28 CASSRSGRSYEQYF
TRBJ1-2 TRBV12-3/TRBV12-4 CASRRDSTRGYTF
TRBJ2-1 TRBV15 CATSRAHPQGHEQFF
TRBJ1-5 TRBV6-4 CASSDTHNQPQHF
TRBJ1-3 TRBV5-4 CASSPGQGSSGNTIYF
TRBJ2-3 TRBV19 CASIPNRGADTQYF
TRBJ1-2 TRBV28 CASSLGQHYGYTF
TRBJ1-2 TRBV28 CASKKFRETRIGYGYTF
TRBJ1-1 TRBV9 CASSVVYGDLNTEAFF
TRBJ2-5 TRBV30 CAWGGQGAGGTQYF
TRBJ2-2 TRBV5-1 CASSLSGTSGFPGELFF
TRBJ2-2 TRBV27 CASSLRVGGPAGELFF
TRBJ2-3 TRBV5-6 CASSPLAGEIRADTQYF